This TCR beta chain was recovered during a study of tissue T cells after allogeneic stem cell transplantation. Study-wide points: Anatomically similar tissues had similar TCR repertoires within each patient.

Enrolled prospectively were adult allogeneic hematopoietic cell transplant recipients whose graft-versus-host disease was steroid-refractory. Survey-depth TCRbeta CDR3 sequencing reported V/J genes and productive frequencies. The data were produced by immunoSEQ multiplex PCR, yet TCRdb's version contains in-frame clones alone and is incomplete. The data contain a few thousand clones, roughly 78% of them singletons. In regard to this clone: Antigen unknown.

V was clipped by 7 bases and J by 0 bases, with 15 bases between them. CDR3 length: 15 residues. The germline V gene has CDR1 SNHLY and CDR2 FYNNEI. Sequencing used esophageal tissue, obtained at autopsy. The TCR originated in an older male patient with steroid-refractory graft-versus-host disease after an allogeneic stem cell transplant. A share of the T cells may be of graft donor origin. The J gene is TRBJ1-1, the V gene TRBV2; D is ambiguous. Here the CDR3 DNA reads TGTGCCAGCACGGTAGTAGGATTTATGAACACTGAAGCTTTCTTT. It codes for CASTVVGFMNTEAFF.